Listed below are T cell receptor beta chains from one sample, sequenced in a study of blood T cell repertoires in COVID-19. Profiled with immunoSEQ multiplex PCR; TCRdb holds only in-frame clones, not every one. The data show about 50,000 clones, with more than 70% seen just once and around 18% held by the top ten. The sequencing sample was made of peripheral blood. The receptors here all came from a human donor in a cohort sampled during active COVID-19. Both conserved end residues are part of each CDR3. The order of the fields is V gene, J gene, D gene, clone size, CDR3 DNA, CDR3 protein. D genes are given only for firm matches. Expanded clones are given a class, and other clones once, few, many or no size at all.

v_gene: TRBV9; j_gene: TRBJ1-2; d_gene: TRBD1; abundance: -; CDR3nt: TGTGCCAGCAGCTCACTGATCAGGACAGGGTTGTCGGATGGCTACACCTTC; CDR3aa: CASSSLIRTGLSDGYTF
v_gene: TRBV19; j_gene: TRBJ1-6; d_gene: -; abundance: -; CDR3nt: TGTGCCAGTAGTGCGCCCCGATGGTTCGGGGGTAATTCACCCCTCCACTTT; CDR3aa: CASSAPRWFGGNSPLHF
v_gene: TRBV5-4; j_gene: TRBJ2-5; d_gene: TRBD2; abundance: once; CDR3nt: TGTGCCAGCAGCCCGGGACTAGCGGAGACCCAGTACTTC; CDR3aa: CASSPGLAETQYF
v_gene: TRBV7-2; j_gene: TRBJ2-4; d_gene: TRBD2; abundance: -; CDR3nt: TGTGCCAGCAGCTCAACCCCCGAATTCGCGGGGGTAGCCAAAAACATTCAGTACTTC; CDR3aa: CASSSTPEFAGVAKNIQYF
v_gene: TRBV6-6; j_gene: TRBJ2-3; d_gene: TRBD2; abundance: few; CDR3nt: TGTGCCAGCAGTTACTACGGGGGGGCCGGAGATACGCAGTATTTT; CDR3aa: CASSYYGGAGDTQYF
v_gene: TRBV3-1/TRBV3-2; j_gene: TRBJ1-3; d_gene: -; abundance: -; CDR3nt: TGTGCCAGCAGCCAAGGGACAGTACCCGGAAACACCATATATTTT; CDR3aa: CASSQGTVPGNTIYF
v_gene: TRBV2; j_gene: TRBJ1-1; d_gene: -; abundance: -; CDR3nt: TGTGCCAGCAGAAACCAGGGGAGTGTGCTGGCTTTCTTT; CDR3aa: CASRNQGSVLAFF
v_gene: TRBV7-9; j_gene: TRBJ2-7; d_gene: -; abundance: -; CDR3nt: TGTGCCAGCAGCCAACAGGGTTACGAGCAGTACTTC; CDR3aa: CASSQQGYEQYF
v_gene: TRBV7-3; j_gene: TRBJ2-2; d_gene: -; abundance: -; CDR3nt: TGTGCCAGCAGCGGTCCGGGACAGAACACCGGGGAGCTGTTTTTT; CDR3aa: CASSGPGQNTGELFF
v_gene: TRBV18; j_gene: TRBJ1-2; d_gene: -; abundance: -; CDR3nt: TGTGCCAGCTCACCAGGGCCCCCGGCAGATACTAACTATGGCTACACCTTC; CDR3aa: CASSPGPPADTNYGYTF
v_gene: TRBV6-6; j_gene: TRBJ2-1; d_gene: -; abundance: -; CDR3nt: TGTGCCAGCAGTTACGTCAGGGGACGCCATGAGCAGTTCTTC; CDR3aa: CASSYVRGRHEQFF
v_gene: TRBV28; j_gene: TRBJ1-1; d_gene: TRBD1; abundance: -; CDR3nt: TGTGCCAGCAGGCTCCTGGACAGGGGACGGGCTGAAGCTTTCTTT; CDR3aa: CASRLLDRGRAEAFF
v_gene: TRBV12-3/TRBV12-4; j_gene: TRBJ1-2; d_gene: TRBD1; abundance: -; CDR3nt: TGTGCCAGCAGGGGACAGTTAAGTGATGGCTACACCTTC; CDR3aa: CASRGQLSDGYTF
v_gene: TRBV2; j_gene: TRBJ2-3; d_gene: -; abundance: -; CDR3nt: TGTGCCAGCAGTTTGGACTACGATACGCAGTATTTT; CDR3aa: CASSLDYDTQYF
v_gene: TRBV18; j_gene: TRBJ1-2; d_gene: TRBD1; abundance: -; CDR3nt: TGTGCCAGCGCACGCCAAACAGGGGAGGGCTACACCTTC; CDR3aa: CASARQTGEGYTF
v_gene: TRBV9; j_gene: TRBJ2-2; d_gene: TRBD2; abundance: -; CDR3nt: TGTGCCAGCAGCACCTCGGGGGGTCGGGGGTCCGCGAACACCGGGGAGCTGTTTTTT; CDR3aa: CASSTSGGRGSANTGELFF
v_gene: TRBV7-2; j_gene: TRBJ2-7; d_gene: TRBD1; abundance: -; CDR3nt: TGTGCCAGCAGCAAGGACAGGTCCTCCTACGAGCAGTACTTC; CDR3aa: CASSKDRSSYEQYF
v_gene: TRBV18; j_gene: TRBJ2-3; d_gene: TRBD2; abundance: -; CDR3nt: TGTGCCAGCTCCCATCTGGAGCCTAGCGGAAGCACAGATACGCAGTATTTT; CDR3aa: CASSHLEPSGSTDTQYF
v_gene: TRBV18; j_gene: TRBJ1-2; d_gene: TRBD1; abundance: once; CDR3nt: TGTGCCAGCTCACCACAAACAGGGGATAACTATGGCTACACCTTC; CDR3aa: CASSPQTGDNYGYTF
v_gene: TRBV7-6; j_gene: TRBJ2-7; d_gene: -; abundance: -; CDR3nt: TGTGCCAGCAGCTTTACCGGGTCTCCGAAGGACGAGCAGTACTTC; CDR3aa: CASSFTGSPKDEQYF
v_gene: TRBV11-1; j_gene: TRBJ1-1; d_gene: -; abundance: -; CDR3nt: TGTGCCAGCAGCCCCCAGGGCCCCCTTTTGAACACTGAAGCTTTCTTT; CDR3aa: CASSPQGPLLNTEAFF
v_gene: TRBV3-1/TRBV3-2; j_gene: TRBJ2-2; d_gene: -; abundance: -; CDR3nt: TGTGCCAGCAGCCAAGTGGGCGCCGGGGAGCTGTTTTTT; CDR3aa: CASSQVGAGELFF
v_gene: TRBV7-2; j_gene: TRBJ2-7; d_gene: TRBD2; abundance: -; CDR3nt: TGTGCCAGCAGCTCGAGCCCGGGACTAGCGGGGGGTGAGCAGTACTTC; CDR3aa: CASSSSPGLAGGEQYF
v_gene: TRBV27; j_gene: TRBJ1-6; d_gene: -; abundance: -; CDR3nt: TGTGCCAGCAGGATCTTGGTCTCGGGTGATAATTCACCCCTCCACTTT; CDR3aa: CASRILVSGDNSPLHF
v_gene: TRBV27; j_gene: TRBJ2-5; d_gene: -; abundance: -; CDR3nt: TGTGCCAGCAGTCCCTCTTGGAGCCAAGAGACCCAGTACTTC; CDR3aa: CASSPSWSQETQYF
v_gene: TRBV5-4; j_gene: TRBJ2-3; d_gene: TRBD2; abundance: -; CDR3nt: TGTGCCAGCAGCTTCCTAGCGGGGGGGAGCGCAGATACGCAGTATTTT; CDR3aa: CASSFLAGGSADTQYF
v_gene: TRBV6-4; j_gene: TRBJ2-1; d_gene: -; abundance: -; CDR3nt: TGTGCCAGCAGTGAGGCCAGGGGATCCTACAATGAGCAGTTCTTC; CDR3aa: CASSEARGSYNEQFF
v_gene: TRBV27; j_gene: TRBJ2-7; d_gene: -; abundance: -; CDR3nt: TGTGCCAGCAGTTTATCGGTTGGCAATTTCTACGAGCAGTACTTC; CDR3aa: CASSLSVGNFYEQYF
v_gene: TRBV18; j_gene: TRBJ1-1; d_gene: TRBD1; abundance: -; CDR3nt: TGTGCCAGCTCAAGTACAGGGGCGACCATAAGGAACACTGAAGCTTTCTTT; CDR3aa: CASSSTGATIRNTEAFF
v_gene: TRBV19; j_gene: TRBJ1-5; d_gene: -; abundance: -; CDR3nt: TGTGCCAGTAGTAAGGAGCGGGTTGTAAGCAATCAGCCCCAGCATTTT; CDR3aa: CASSKERVVSNQPQHF
v_gene: TRBV2; j_gene: TRBJ2-5; d_gene: TRBD1; abundance: -; CDR3nt: TGTGCCAGCAGCCGGGACAGCCAAGAGACCCAGTACTTC; CDR3aa: CASSRDSQETQYF
v_gene: TRBV6-5; j_gene: TRBJ1-2; d_gene: -; abundance: -; CDR3nt: TGTGCCAGCAGTAGGGTCGGGGTTGGCACCTATGGCTACACCTTC; CDR3aa: CASSRVGVGTYGYTF
v_gene: TRBV4-1; j_gene: TRBJ2-7; d_gene: TRBD1; abundance: -; CDR3nt: TGCGCCAGCAGCCAAGCCTCCCGACAGGGGGCTTACGAGCAGTACTTC; CDR3aa: CASSQASRQGAYEQYF
v_gene: TRBV9; j_gene: TRBJ2-7; d_gene: -; abundance: -; CDR3nt: TGTGCCAGCAGCCCCCGGGGTACAGAGTACGAGCAGTACTTC; CDR3aa: CASSPRGTEYEQYF
v_gene: TRBV27; j_gene: TRBJ2-7; d_gene: -; abundance: -; CDR3nt: TGTGCCAGCAGCCCTATAGACAGGCCCAGGGAGCAGTACTTC; CDR3aa: CASSPIDRPREQYF
v_gene: TRBV7-2; j_gene: TRBJ2-5; d_gene: -; abundance: -; CDR3nt: TGTGCCAGCAGCTTAGCGGGGGGACCAATAGAGACCCAGTACTTC; CDR3aa: CASSLAGGPIETQYF
v_gene: TRBV5-1; j_gene: TRBJ2-2; d_gene: TRBD1; abundance: -; CDR3nt: TGCGCCAGCAGCTTTATGGGGACAGGTAACACCGGGGAGCTGTTTTTT; CDR3aa: CASSFMGTGNTGELFF
v_gene: TRBV7-9; j_gene: TRBJ2-7; d_gene: -; abundance: -; CDR3nt: TGTGCCAGCAGCTACTGGGAGGACGAGCAGTACTTC; CDR3aa: CASSYWEDEQYF
v_gene: TRBV30; j_gene: TRBJ1-1; d_gene: TRBD1; abundance: once; CDR3nt: TGTGCCTGGACGACAGGGTCGAACACTGAAGCTTTCTTT; CDR3aa: CAWTTGSNTEAFF
v_gene: TRBV6-1; j_gene: TRBJ2-7; d_gene: TRBD2; abundance: -; CDR3nt: TGTGCCAGCAGTGAAAGGCTAGCGGGGGGGCCCGAGCAGTACTTC; CDR3aa: CASSERLAGGPEQYF
v_gene: TRBV7-8; j_gene: TRBJ1-6; d_gene: -; abundance: -; CDR3nt: TGTGCCAGCAGCTTAGCTCGACAGATCGGTTACTCACCCCTCCACTTT; CDR3aa: CASSLARQIGYSPLHF
v_gene: TRBV9; j_gene: TRBJ2-1; d_gene: -; abundance: -; CDR3nt: TGTGCCAGCAGCGCCCCAGGGTTGATGGGGCAGTTCTTC; CDR3aa: CASSAPGLMGQFF
v_gene: TRBV5-1; j_gene: TRBJ2-1; d_gene: TRBD2; abundance: few; CDR3nt: TGCGCCAGCAGCTTGGTAACTAGCGGGGGGGCGTTCTATGAGCAGTTCTTC; CDR3aa: CASSLVTSGGAFYEQFF
v_gene: TRBV4-1; j_gene: TRBJ2-5; d_gene: TRBD2; abundance: once; CDR3nt: TGCGCCAGCAGCCTTGCGGGAGGGCCAGAGACCCAGTACTTC; CDR3aa: CASSLAGGPETQYF
v_gene: TRBV7-2; j_gene: TRBJ2-3; d_gene: -; abundance: -; CDR3nt: TGTGCCAGCAGCTCCCCCCGGGTAGATACGCAGTATTTT; CDR3aa: CASSSPRVDTQYF
v_gene: TRBV13; j_gene: TRBJ1-4; d_gene: TRBD1; abundance: -; CDR3nt: TGTGCCAGCAGCGCGACAGGGCGCGAAGAAAAACTGTTTTTT; CDR3aa: CASSATGREEKLFF
v_gene: TRBV6-6; j_gene: TRBJ1-5; d_gene: -; abundance: -; CDR3nt: TGTGCCAGCAGTTACTCCAGGGCCAGCAATCAGCCCCAGCATTTT; CDR3aa: CASSYSRASNQPQHF
v_gene: TRBV19; j_gene: TRBJ2-5; d_gene: TRBD2; abundance: -; CDR3nt: TGTGCCAGTCTCCCGACTAGCGTGGCGCAAGAGACCCAGTACTTC; CDR3aa: CASLPTSVAQETQYF
v_gene: TRBV18; j_gene: TRBJ2-1; d_gene: TRBD2; abundance: -; CDR3nt: TGTGCCAGCTCAAGCGGGCGGGGGAATGAGCAGTTCTTC; CDR3aa: CASSSGRGNEQFF
v_gene: TRBV6-6; j_gene: TRBJ1-5; d_gene: TRBD1; abundance: -; CDR3nt: TGTGCCAGCACCGCTAGGGGGCAGCGAAATCAGCCCCAGCATTTT; CDR3aa: CASTARGQRNQPQHF
v_gene: TRBV13; j_gene: TRBJ1-2; d_gene: -; abundance: -; CDR3nt: TGTGCCAGCAGCTTAGGTGACTTAGGGGGTTCGGGCTATGGCTACACCTTC; CDR3aa: CASSLGDLGGSGYGYTF
v_gene: TRBV29-1; j_gene: TRBJ2-2; d_gene: -; abundance: -; CDR3nt: TGCAGCGTTGAAGGCGGCAGAAGCTACACCGGGGAGCTGTTTTTT; CDR3aa: CSVEGGRSYTGELFF
v_gene: TRBV19; j_gene: TRBJ1-1; d_gene: TRBD1; abundance: -; CDR3nt: TGTGCCAGTAGTATCCTCAGGGGGCTGGGCACTGAAGCTTTCTTT; CDR3aa: CASSILRGLGTEAFF
v_gene: TRBV19; j_gene: TRBJ2-1; d_gene: -; abundance: -; CDR3nt: TGTGCCAGTAGTATAGCACGCCAGTTAACCTACAATGAGCAGTTCTTC; CDR3aa: CASSIARQLTYNEQFF